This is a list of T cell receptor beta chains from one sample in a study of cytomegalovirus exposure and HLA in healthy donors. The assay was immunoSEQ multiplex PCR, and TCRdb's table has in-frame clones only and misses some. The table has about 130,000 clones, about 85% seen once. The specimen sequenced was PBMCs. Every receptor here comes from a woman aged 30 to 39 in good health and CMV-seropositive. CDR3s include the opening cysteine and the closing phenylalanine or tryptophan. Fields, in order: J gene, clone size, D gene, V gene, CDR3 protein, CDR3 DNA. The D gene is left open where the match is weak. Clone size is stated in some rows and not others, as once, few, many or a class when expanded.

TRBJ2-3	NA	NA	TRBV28	CASRRTFTDTQYF	TGTGCCAGCAGGCGGACTTTCACAGATACGCAGTATTTT
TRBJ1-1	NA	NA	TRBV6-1	CASSVLGGGTEAFF	TGTGCCAGCAGTGTTTTGGGGGGGGGTACTGAAGCTTTCTTT
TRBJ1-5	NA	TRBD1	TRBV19	CASKQGAGGNQPQHF	TGTGCCAGCAAACAGGGGGCTGGTGGCAATCAGCCCCAGCATTTT
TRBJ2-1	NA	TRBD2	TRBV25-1	CASSEPPGGTSHRNEQFF	TGTGCCAGCAGTGAACCCCCGGGGGGGACCTCCCACCGCAATGAGCAGTTCTTC
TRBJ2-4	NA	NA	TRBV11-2	CASSIEGTIQYF	TGTGCCAGCAGCATTGAAGGGACAATTCAGTACTTC
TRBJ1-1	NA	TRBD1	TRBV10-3	CASWDRGTEAFF	TGTGCCAGCTGGGACAGGGGTACTGAAGCTTTCTTT
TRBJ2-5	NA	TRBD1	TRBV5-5	CASSLGEGQGELVAKKTQYF	TGTGCCAGCAGCTTGGGAGAGGGACAGGGGGAACTTGTGGCGAAGAAGACCCAGTACTTC
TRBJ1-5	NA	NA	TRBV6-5	CASRRFLGGPQHF	TGTGCCAGCAGAAGGTTCCTGGGGGGGCCCCAGCATTTT
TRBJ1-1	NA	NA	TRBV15	CATSTHTWTEAFF	TGTGCCACCAGCACCCACACGTGGACTGAAGCTTTCTTT
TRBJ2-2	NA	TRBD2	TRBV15	CATSRDRDSGRENTGELFF	TGTGCCACCAGCAGAGATAGAGACAGCGGGAGAGAAAACACCGGGGAGCTGTTTTTT
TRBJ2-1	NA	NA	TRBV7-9	CASRQDYNEQFF	TGTGCCAGCAGACAGGACTACAATGAGCAGTTCTTC
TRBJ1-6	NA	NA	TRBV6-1	CASSGASTYNSPLHF	TGTGCCAGCAGTGGGGCGAGTACCTATAATTCACCCCTCCACTTT
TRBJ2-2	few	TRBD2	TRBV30	CGGRAGVIGELFF	TGTGGGGGCCGCGCGGGAGTAATCGGGGAGCTGTTTTTT
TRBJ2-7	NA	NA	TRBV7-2	CASSPDRFYEQYF	TGTGCCAGCAGCCCCGACAGGTTTTACGAGCAGTACTTC
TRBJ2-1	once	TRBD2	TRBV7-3	CASSPRGTSSYNEQFF	TGTGCCAGCAGCCCTCGCGGGACTAGCTCCTACAATGAGCAGTTCTTC
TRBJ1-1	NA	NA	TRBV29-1	CSVEWGQGPTEAFF	TGCAGCGTTGAATGGGGGCAGGGGCCCACTGAAGCTTTCTTT
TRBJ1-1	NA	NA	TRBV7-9	CATRVTNTEAFF	TGTGCCACACGGGTCACTAACACTGAAGCTTTCTTT
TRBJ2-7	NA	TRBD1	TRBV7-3	CASSFGQGGTYEQYF	TGTGCCAGCAGCTTCGGACAGGGAGGAACCTACGAGCAGTACTTC
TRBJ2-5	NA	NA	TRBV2	CASTHERGETQYF	TGTGCCAGCACCCACGAGAGGGGGGAGACCCAGTACTTC
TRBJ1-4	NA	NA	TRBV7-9	CASKGQATNEKLFF	TGTGCCAGCAAAGGACAAGCAACTAATGAAAAACTGTTTTTT
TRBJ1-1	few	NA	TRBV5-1	CASSPAPGQNTEAFF	TGCGCCAGCAGCCCTGCTCCGGGACAGAACACTGAAGCTTTCTTT
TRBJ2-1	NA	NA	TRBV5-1	CASSLVGDSYNEQFF	TGCGCCAGCAGCTTGGTGGGAGACTCCTACAATGAGCAGTTCTTC
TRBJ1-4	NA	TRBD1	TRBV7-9	CASSLWDRGPEKLFF	TGTGCCAGCAGCCTCTGGGACAGGGGGCCTGAAAAACTGTTTTTT
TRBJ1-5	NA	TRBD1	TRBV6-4	CASSDSWVGQYNQPQHF	TGTGCCAGCAGTGACTCATGGGTGGGACAGTACAATCAGCCCCAGCATTTT
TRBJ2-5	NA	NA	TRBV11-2	CASSTGLGGETQYF	TGTGCCAGCAGCACGGGACTGGGTGGAGAGACCCAGTACTTC
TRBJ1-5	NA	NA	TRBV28	CASSFFRGGNQPQHF	TGTGCCAGCAGTTTTTTCAGGGGTGGCAATCAGCCCCAGCATTTT
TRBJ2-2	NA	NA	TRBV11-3	CASSPLAVAGELFF	TGTGCCAGCAGCCCCCTGGCCGTCGCCGGGGAGCTGTTTTTT
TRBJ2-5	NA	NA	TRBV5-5	CASTLPLGQQETQYF	TGTGCCAGCACCCTTCCACTGGGACAACAAGAGACCCAGTACTTC
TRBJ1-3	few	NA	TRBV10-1	CASSETDSGNTIYF	TGCGCCAGCAGTGAGACTGATTCTGGAAACACCATATATTTT
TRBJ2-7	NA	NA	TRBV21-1	CASSKKTLGSYEQYF	TGTGCCAGCAGCAAAAAGACTTTGGGCTCCTACGAGCAGTACTTC
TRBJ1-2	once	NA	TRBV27	CASSLREGYGYTF	TGTGCCAGCAGTTTAAGGGAGGGCTATGGCTACACCTTC
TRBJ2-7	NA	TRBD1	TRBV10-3	CAISEGGQGGSYEQYF	TGTGCCATCAGTGAGGGGGGACAGGGGGGTTCCTACGAGCAGTACTTC
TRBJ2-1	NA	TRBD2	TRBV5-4	CASSFSGGVYNEQFF	TGTGCCAGCAGCTTTAGCGGGGGGGTTTACAATGAGCAGTTCTTC
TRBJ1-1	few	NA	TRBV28	CASSLGQRLTPFYMNTEAFF	TGTGCCAGCAGCCTAGGACAGCGTCTCACCCCGTTTTATATGAACACTGAAGCTTTCTTT
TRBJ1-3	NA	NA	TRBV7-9	CASSLQDTPGNTIYF	TGTGCCAGCAGCTTACAGGACACCCCTGGAAACACCATATATTTT
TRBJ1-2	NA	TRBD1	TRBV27	CASSFSTGESSGYTF	TGTGCCAGCAGTTTTTCGACAGGGGAATCTAGTGGCTACACCTTC
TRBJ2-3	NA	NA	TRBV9	CASSVDPVTDTQYF	TGTGCCAGCAGCGTAGATCCCGTTACAGATACGCAGTATTTT